This T cell receptor beta chain is drawn from a study of naive and memory T cell subsets. Findings of the study overall: Gini index rose across naive, CM, EM and EMRA in CD4 and CD8.

The junction had 7 bases not matched to a gene; V was cut back by 3 bases and J by 6 bases. CDR1 SGHKS and CDR2 YYEKEE come from the germline V gene (reference sequence). The CDR3 covers 14 residues. Both TRBC1 and TRBC2 were covered by a beta constant-region primer of two equimolar oligonucleotides. Ligated cDNA was amplified by four rounds of PCR with nested alpha and beta constant-region primers and SP2. TCRdb fed the UMI-ligation and nested PCR reads into MiXCR, producing one record per CDR3 protein. Among 95,000 to 150,000 distinct CDR3 sequences listed, roughly 36% were seen once. As regards this clonotype: What it binds is not known.

The sample consisted of central memory CD4+ T cells from blood. This TCR was recovered from a human donor in good health. This chain joins TRBV5-5 and TRBJ2-7; 9 nucleotides align to TRBD1. Here the CDR3 DNA reads TGTGCCAGCAGCTGGACTTCGACAGGGGGCGAGCAGTACTTC. It codes for CASSWTSTGGEQYF.